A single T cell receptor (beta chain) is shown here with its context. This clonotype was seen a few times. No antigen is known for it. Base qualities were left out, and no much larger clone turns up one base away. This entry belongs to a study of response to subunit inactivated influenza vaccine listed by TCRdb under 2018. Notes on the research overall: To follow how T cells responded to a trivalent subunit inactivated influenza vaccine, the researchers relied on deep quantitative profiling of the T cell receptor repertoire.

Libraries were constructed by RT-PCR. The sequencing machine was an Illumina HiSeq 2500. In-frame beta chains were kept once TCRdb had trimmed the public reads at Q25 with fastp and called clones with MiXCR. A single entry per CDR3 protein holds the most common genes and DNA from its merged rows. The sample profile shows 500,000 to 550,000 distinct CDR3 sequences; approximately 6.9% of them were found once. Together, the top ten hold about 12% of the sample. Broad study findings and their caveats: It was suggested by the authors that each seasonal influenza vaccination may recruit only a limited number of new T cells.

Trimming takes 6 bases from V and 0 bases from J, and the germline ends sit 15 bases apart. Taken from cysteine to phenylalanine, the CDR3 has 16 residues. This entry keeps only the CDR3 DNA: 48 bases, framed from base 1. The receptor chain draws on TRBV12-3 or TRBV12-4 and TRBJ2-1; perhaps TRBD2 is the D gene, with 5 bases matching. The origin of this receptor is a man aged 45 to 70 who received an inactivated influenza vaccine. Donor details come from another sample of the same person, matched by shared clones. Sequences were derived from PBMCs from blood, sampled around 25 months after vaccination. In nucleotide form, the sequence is TGTGCCAGCAGCCCCAGAAAGCGGAGCTCCTACAATGAGCAGTTCTTC. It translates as CASSPRKRSSYNEQFF.